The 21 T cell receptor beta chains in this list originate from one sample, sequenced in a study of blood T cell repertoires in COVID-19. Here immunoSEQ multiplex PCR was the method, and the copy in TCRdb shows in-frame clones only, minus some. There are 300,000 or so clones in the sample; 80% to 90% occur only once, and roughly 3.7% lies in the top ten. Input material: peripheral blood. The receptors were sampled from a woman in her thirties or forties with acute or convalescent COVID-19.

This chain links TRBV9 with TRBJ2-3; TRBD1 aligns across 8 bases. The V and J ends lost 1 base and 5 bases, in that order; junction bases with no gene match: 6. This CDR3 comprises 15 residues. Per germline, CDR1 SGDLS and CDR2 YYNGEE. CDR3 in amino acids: CASSVQGALVDTQYF. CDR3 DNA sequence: TGTGCCAGCAGCGTACAGGGGGCGTTGGTAGATACGCAGTATTTT.

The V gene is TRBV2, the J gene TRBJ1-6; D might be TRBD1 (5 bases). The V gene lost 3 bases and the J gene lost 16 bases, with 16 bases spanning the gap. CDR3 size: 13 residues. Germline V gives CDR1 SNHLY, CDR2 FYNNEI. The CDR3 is CASSEGGWEQLHF. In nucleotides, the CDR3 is TGTGCCAGCAGTGAGGGGGGTTGGGAGCAACTCCACTTT.

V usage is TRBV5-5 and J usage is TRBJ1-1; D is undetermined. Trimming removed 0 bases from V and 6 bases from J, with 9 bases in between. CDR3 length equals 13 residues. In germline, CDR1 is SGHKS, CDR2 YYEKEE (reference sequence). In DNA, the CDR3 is TGTGCCAGCAGCTTGGGAGGAGGGCCTGAAGCTTTCTTT. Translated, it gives CASSLGGGPEAFF.

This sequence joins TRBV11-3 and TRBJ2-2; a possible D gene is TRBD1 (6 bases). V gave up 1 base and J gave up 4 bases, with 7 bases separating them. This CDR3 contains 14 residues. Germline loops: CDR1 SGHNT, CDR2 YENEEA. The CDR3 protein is CASSLGGGTGELFF. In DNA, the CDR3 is TGTGCCAGCAGCTTAGGAGGGGGCACCGGGGAGCTGTTTTTT.

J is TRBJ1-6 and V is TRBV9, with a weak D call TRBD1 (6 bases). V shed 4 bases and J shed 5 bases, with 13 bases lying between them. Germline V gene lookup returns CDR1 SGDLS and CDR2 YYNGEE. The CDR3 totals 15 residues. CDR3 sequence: CASSPEGTNNSPLHF. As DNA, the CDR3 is TGTGCCAGCAGCCCAGAGGGGACAAATAATTCACCCCTCCACTTT.

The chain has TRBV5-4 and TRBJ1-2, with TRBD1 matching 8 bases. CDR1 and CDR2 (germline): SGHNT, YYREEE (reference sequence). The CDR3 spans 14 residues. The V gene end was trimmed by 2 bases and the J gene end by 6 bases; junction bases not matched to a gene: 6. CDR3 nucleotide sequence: TGTGCCAGCAGCTTACTGGACAGGGAGAATGGCTACACCTTC. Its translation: CASSLLDRENGYTF.

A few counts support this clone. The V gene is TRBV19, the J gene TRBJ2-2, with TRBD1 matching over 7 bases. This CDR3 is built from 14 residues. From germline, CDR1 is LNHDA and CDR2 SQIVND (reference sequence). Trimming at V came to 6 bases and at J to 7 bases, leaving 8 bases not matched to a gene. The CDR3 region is CASSTGQLHGELFF. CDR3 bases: TGTGCCAGTAGCACGGGACAGTTACACGGGGAGCTGTTTTTT.

As DNA, the CDR3 is TGCGCCAGCAGCTTGGCCAGGGGACTAGCGGGAAATGAGCAGTTCTTC. It translates to CASSLARGLAGNEQFF. V gene TRBV5-1 combines with J gene TRBJ2-1, with 13 bases fitting TRBD2. CDR3 length equals 16 residues. The germline V gene has CDR1 SGHRS and CDR2 YFSETQ. The ends lost 0 bases at V and 7 bases at J; junction bases unmatched: 4.

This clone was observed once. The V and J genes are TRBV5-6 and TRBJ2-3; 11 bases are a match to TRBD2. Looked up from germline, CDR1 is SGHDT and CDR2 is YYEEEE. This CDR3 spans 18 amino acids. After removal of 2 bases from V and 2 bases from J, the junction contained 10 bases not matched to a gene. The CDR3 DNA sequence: TGTGCCAGCAGCTTAATTCAGGGACTAGCGGTGGACACAGATACGCAGTATTTT. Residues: CASSLIQGLAVDTDTQYF.

The CDR3 sequence is CATARGSNYNSPLHF. As DNA, the CDR3 is TGTGCCACGGCCAGGGGGAGTAACTATAATTCACCCCTCCACTTT. The chain uses TRBV6-5 and TRBJ1-6; 7 bases are a match to TRBD1. CDR3 length equals 15 residues. Germline V gene lookup returns CDR1 MNHEY and CDR2 SVGAGI. V dropped 10 bases and J dropped 3; count of bases not matched to a gene: 9.

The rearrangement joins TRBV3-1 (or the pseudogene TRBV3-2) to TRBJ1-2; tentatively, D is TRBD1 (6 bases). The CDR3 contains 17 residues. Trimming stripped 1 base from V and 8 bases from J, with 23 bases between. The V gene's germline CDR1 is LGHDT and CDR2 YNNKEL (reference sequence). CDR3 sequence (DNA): TGTGCCAGCAGCCAAGTTCGCACTATTCACAGGGATCGAGGCTACACCTTC. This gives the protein CASSQVRTIHRDRGYTF.

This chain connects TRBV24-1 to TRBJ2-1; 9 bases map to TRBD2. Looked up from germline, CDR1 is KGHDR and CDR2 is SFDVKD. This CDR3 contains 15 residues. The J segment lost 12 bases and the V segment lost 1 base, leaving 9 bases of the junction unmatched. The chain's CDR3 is CATSDLNSGGPGQFF. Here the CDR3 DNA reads TGTGCCACCAGTGATTTAAACAGCGGGGGGCCTGGGCAGTTCTTC.

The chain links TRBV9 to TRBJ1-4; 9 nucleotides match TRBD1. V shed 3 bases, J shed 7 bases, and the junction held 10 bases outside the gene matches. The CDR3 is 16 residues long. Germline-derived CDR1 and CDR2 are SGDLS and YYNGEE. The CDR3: CASSAYPGQGGEKLFF. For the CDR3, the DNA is TGTGCCAGCAGCGCCTACCCGGGACAGGGAGGTGAAAAACTGTTTTTT.

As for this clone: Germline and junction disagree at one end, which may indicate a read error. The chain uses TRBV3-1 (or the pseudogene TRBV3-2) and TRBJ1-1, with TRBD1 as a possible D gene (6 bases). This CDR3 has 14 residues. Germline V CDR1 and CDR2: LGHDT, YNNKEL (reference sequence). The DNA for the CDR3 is TGTGCCAGCAGCCAGAGGTGGACAGACCCCTCGCTGGCCTTT. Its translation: CASSQRWTDPSLAF.

The CDR3 reads CASSQRAQGQGTTPLHF. The CDR3 nucleotides are TGTGCCAGCAGCCAACGCGCCCAGGGACAGGGGACAACACCCCTCCACTTT. This chain links TRBV3-1 (or the pseudogene TRBV3-2) with TRBJ1-6; 10 nucleotides line up with TRBD1. With 2 bases clipped from V and 11 bases from J, the junction kept 12 bases outside the gene matches. The CDR3 is 17 amino acids. CDR1 and CDR2 (germline): LGHDT, YNNKEL (reference sequence).

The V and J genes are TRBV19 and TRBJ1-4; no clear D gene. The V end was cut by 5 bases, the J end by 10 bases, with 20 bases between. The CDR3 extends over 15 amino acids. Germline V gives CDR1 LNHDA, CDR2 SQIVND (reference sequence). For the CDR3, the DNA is TGTGCCAGTAGTCCCATCGGGCGGGGAACGGTAAAACTGTTTTTT. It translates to CASSPIGRGTVKLFF.

As DNA, the CDR3 is TGTGCCAGCTCACCACTGTCTGGGACAGGGGAAGTCTATGGCTACACCTTC. It yields the protein CASSPLSGTGEVYGYTF. The chain links TRBV18 to TRBJ1-2, with 10 bases that match TRBD1. CDR1 is KGHSH, CDR2 LQKENI, per germline. V shed 1 base and J 4 bases; nucleotides not matched to a gene: 9. The CDR3 is 17 residues long.

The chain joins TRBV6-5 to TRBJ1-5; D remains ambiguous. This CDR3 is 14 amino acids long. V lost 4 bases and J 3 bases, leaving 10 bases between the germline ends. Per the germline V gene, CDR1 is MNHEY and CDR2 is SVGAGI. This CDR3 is CASSSHNYNQPQHF. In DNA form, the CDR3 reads TGTGCCAGCAGTTCCCACAACTACAATCAGCCCCAGCATTTT.

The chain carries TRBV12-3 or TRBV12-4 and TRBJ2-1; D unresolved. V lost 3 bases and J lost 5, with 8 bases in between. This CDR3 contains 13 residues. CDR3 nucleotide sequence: TGTGCCAGCAGTTTCGGGTCACACAATGAGCAGTTCTTC. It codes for CASSFGSHNEQFF.

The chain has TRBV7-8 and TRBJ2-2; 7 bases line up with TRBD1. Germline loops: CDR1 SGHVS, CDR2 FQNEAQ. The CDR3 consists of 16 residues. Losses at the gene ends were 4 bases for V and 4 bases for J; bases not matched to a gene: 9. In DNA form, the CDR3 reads TGTGCCAGCAGCTCTCAGACAGGGTCGAGCACCGGGGAGCTGTTTTTT. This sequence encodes CASSSQTGSSTGELFF.

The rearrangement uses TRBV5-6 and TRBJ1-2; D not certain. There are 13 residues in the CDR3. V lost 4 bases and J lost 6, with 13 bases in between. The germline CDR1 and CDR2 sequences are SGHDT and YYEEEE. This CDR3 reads CASSLGPGDGYTF. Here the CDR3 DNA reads TGTGCCAGCAGCCTCGGGCCGGGAGATGGCTACACCTTC.